These T cell receptor beta chains were read from a single sample in a study of OX40 agonist ivuxolimab in advanced cancers. Profiling relied on immunoSEQ multiplex PCR, and the TCRdb table lists in-frame clones only, not all of them. The sample holds tens of thousands of clones, more than 90% seen once. This specimen consisted of CD4+ or CD8+ T cells sorted from blood, obtained in a trial of the OX40 agonist ivuxolimab. The receptors derive from an adult with an advanced solid tumor such as melanoma, head and neck, liver or kidney cancer. The CDR3 runs from the conserved cysteine through the conserved F or W. Each record gives: J gene, D gene, V gene, clone size, CDR3 protein, CDR3 DNA. D genes are given only for firm matches. Clone sizes are given selectively: once, few, many, or a class where the clone is expanded.

TRBJ2-7 | TRBD1 | TRBV7-8 | NA | CASSAGQGNYEQYF | TGTGCCAGCAGCGCGGGACAGGGGAACTACGAGCAGTACTTC
TRBJ2-2 | NA | TRBV20-1 | NA | CSASRTGELFF | TGCAGTGCTAGTCGCACCGGGGAGCTGTTTTTT
TRBJ1-5 | NA | TRBV30 | NA | CAWSFNMGQSGNQPQHF | TGTGCCTGGAGTTTTAACATGGGTCAGAGTGGCAATCAGCCCCAGCATTTT
TRBJ2-7 | TRBD2 | TRBV6-1 | NA | CASDLAGAPYEQYF | TGTGCCAGCGACCTAGCGGGAGCCCCCTACGAGCAGTACTTC
TRBJ2-7 | NA | TRBV28 | NA | CASSFRWGDYEQYF | TGTGCCAGCAGTTTCCGCTGGGGGGACTACGAGCAGTACTTC
TRBJ2-2 | NA | TRBV30 | few | CAWSVGTQYTGELFF | TGTGCCTGGAGTGTAGGGACTCAGTACACCGGGGAGCTGTTTTTT
TRBJ2-7 | NA | TRBV23-1 | once | CASSQYLSGFSSYEQYF | TGCGCCAGCAGTCAATATCTTTCCGGTTTCTCATCCTACGAGCAGTACTTC
TRBJ2-7 | NA | TRBV21-1 | NA | CASSKNRDSSYEQYF | TGTGCCAGCAGCAAAAATCGGGACAGCTCCTACGAGCAGTACTTC
TRBJ2-7 | TRBD2 | TRBV29-1 | NA | CSGQGAGAHEQYF | TGCAGCGGCCAGGGAGCGGGAGCCCACGAGCAGTACTTC
TRBJ1-1 | NA | TRBV6-6 | NA | CATMGHPNTEAFF | TGTGCCACCATGGGACATCCCAACACTGAAGCTTTCTTT
TRBJ2-3 | TRBD2 | TRBV10-3 | NA | CAISQGLAGTGTQYF | TGTGCCATCAGCCAAGGACTAGCGGGAACGGGTACGCAGTATTTT
TRBJ2-5 | TRBD2 | TRBV5-4 | NA | CASSLRSGRARETQYF | TGTGCCAGCAGCTTGAGGAGCGGGAGGGCCCGGGAGACCCAGTACTTC
TRBJ2-2 | NA | TRBV2 | NA | CASSETSRLTGELFF | TGTGCCAGCAGTGAAACTAGCAGGCTCACCGGGGAGCTGTTTTTT
TRBJ2-7 | TRBD1 | TRBV11-2 | NA | CASSYGQGVNEQYF | TGTGCCAGCAGCTACGGACAGGGGGTCAACGAGCAGTACTTC
TRBJ1-1 | TRBD1 | TRBV10-1 | NA | CASSSGGAVAFF | TGCGCCAGCAGCTCAGGGGGGGCTGTGGCTTTCTTT
TRBJ2-7 | NA | TRBV11-2 | NA | CASSRVSYEQYF | TGTGCCAGCAGCCGGGTATCCTACGAGCAGTACTTC
TRBJ1-5 | TRBD1 | TRBV19 | NA | CASTIGGTGDNQPQHF | TGTGCCAGTACCATAGGGGGGACAGGGGACAATCAGCCCCAGCATTTT
TRBJ2-3 | TRBD1 | TRBV7-3 | NA | CASSRDRGTDTQYF | TGTGCCAGCAGCCGGGACAGGGGGACAGATACGCAGTATTTT
TRBJ2-1 | TRBD2 | TRBV28 | NA | CASSLGVTFKLAGTGTSSYNEQFF | TGTGCCAGCAGTTTAGGGGTTACGTTCAAACTAGCGGGGACAGGCACTAGCTCCTACAATGAGCAGTTCTTC
TRBJ1-2 | NA | TRBV30 | NA | CAWSVQLGYTF | TGTGCCTGGAGTGTACAGTTGGGCTACACCTTC
TRBJ2-3 | TRBD2 | TRBV11-2 | NA | CASSLLAGATADTQYF | TGTGCCAGCAGCTTACTAGCGGGAGCGACGGCAGATACGCAGTATTTT
TRBJ2-1 | TRBD2 | TRBV7-9 | NA | CASSLVLAVYNEQFF | TGTGCCAGCAGCTTAGTGCTAGCGGTATACAATGAGCAGTTCTTC
TRBJ1-1 | NA | TRBV7-9 | NA | CASSLPGGAVTVTEAFF | TGTGCCAGCAGCCTACCGGGGGGGGCGGTGACGGTCACTGAAGCTTTCTTT
TRBJ2-3 | TRBD2 | TRBV4-2 | NA | CASSQETSGSPDTQYF | TGTGCCAGCAGCCAGGAAACTAGCGGGAGCCCCGATACGCAGTATTTT
TRBJ2-1 | NA | TRBV28 | NA | CASSRPGSSYNEQFF | TGTGCCAGCAGCCGCCCGGGCAGCTCCTACAATGAGCAGTTCTTC
TRBJ2-1 | NA | TRBV12-1 | NA | CASSRRAEQFF | TGTGCCAGCAGCCGGAGGGCAGAGCAGTTCTTC
TRBJ2-2 | TRBD1 | TRBV5-1 | NA | CASSQTGFTGELFF | TGCGCCAGCAGCCAGACAGGGTTTACCGGGGAGCTGTTTTTT
TRBJ1-5 | TRBD1 | TRBV6-5 | NA | CASSSTGGPNQPQHF | TGTGCCAGCAGTTCTACAGGGGGCCCGAATCAGCCCCAGCATTTT
TRBJ1-2 | NA | TRBV5-1 | NA | CASRKPGDYGYTF | TGCGCCAGCAGAAAACCAGGGGACTATGGCTACACCTTC